This TCR beta chain comes out of a study of T cell changes during pregnancy in multiple sclerosis. Germline assignment: CDR1 SEHNR and CDR2 FQNEAQ (reference sequence). V lost 7 bases and J 2 bases, leaving 9 bases between the germline ends. This CDR3 spans 13 amino acids. Profiled with immunoSEQ multiplex PCR; TCRdb holds only in-frame clones, not every one. Here the sample spans some 50,000 clones, 80% to 95% being singletons. The J gene is TRBJ2-1, the V gene TRBV7-9; no clear D gene. The input for sequencing was peripheral blood, taken after pregnancy. The sequence derives from a female donor with multiple sclerosis, enrolled in a pregnancy study. The CDR3 here is CASMERAYNEQFF. The CDR3 DNA follows: TGTGCCAGCATGGAACGGGCCTACAATGAGCAGTTCTTC.